This T cell receptor beta chain originates from a study of shared clonotypes between healthy human individuals. TCRdb's copy holds only in-frame clones and misses some; the assay was immunoSEQ multiplex PCR. The sample yields roughly 1 million clones, around 76% seen once. The germline CDR1 and CDR2 sequences are DFQATT and SNEGSKA (reference sequence). V lost 3 bases, J lost 4 bases, and 7 bases lay in between. The CDR3 spans 11 residues. This clone came up once. Other DNA sequences in the same sample also yield this CDR3. This clonotype was obtained from a man younger than 35 in good health. Source material: memory CD4+ T cells sorted from blood. The subset is: CD45RA-negative fraction. The chain couples TRBV20-1 to TRBJ2-7; D gene ambiguous. CDR3 amino acids: CSASSAYEQYF. CDR3 bases: TGCAGTGCTAGTTCGGCATACGAGCAGTACTTC.